This TCR beta chain was captured by sequencing in a study of T-cell memory formation after mild COVID-19 (TCRdb year 2021). About the full investigation: TCR sequence clusters from the two donors were found to be largely donor specific. T-cell clones expanding and contracting after mild COVID-19 in a couple of donors were tracked by longitudinal TCRalpha and TCRbeta repertoire sequencing. The cohort was made up of two young adult volunteers, one female and one male, who were previously healthy. Study-level results and caveats: SARS-CoV-2 specificity was not confirmed for the second-wave clones peaking on day 37. From day 15 to 85, contracting clones showed balanced CD4/CD8 phenotypes, whereas a second wave of clones that expanded from day 15 to 37 leaned towards CD4+. Contracting CD4+ clones turned up mainly in the CM and EM memory subsets, whereas EMRA was where CD8+ clones were enriched. Some responding clones were detected in pre-infection memory, suggesting pre-existing cross-reactive memory T cells joined the SARS-CoV-2 response. Only a couple of mild cases were covered in the study, and larger cohorts including severe cases with pre-infection samples were considered necessary.

PBMCs were isolated by Ficoll-Paque density gradient centrifugation. Notes on this clonotype: Its recognized antigen is unknown. No much larger clone exists at a distance of one base, and base qualities are not known.

Reads for this sample came from an Illumina NovaSeq 6000. TCRalpha and TCRbeta cDNA libraries were constructed by 5'RACE with constant-segment primers, with sample barcodes and unique molecular identifiers being introduced. RNA was extracted from every sample with Trizol reagent. Amplification of the libraries took two PCR steps, and the second step added a second sample barcode plus Illumina TruSeq adapters. Sequencing of libraries was performed on an Illumina NovaSeq with 2 x 150 bp paired-end reads. The paper's data handling went like this. The reads were demultiplexed and collapsed into UMI-guided consensus sequences using migec v1.2.7. Using mixcr v2.1.11, UMI consensuses were aligned to TRA and TRB V and J templates and then assembled into clonotypes. A clonotype was counted as expanded or contracted only when both edgeR and NoisET called the clonotype significant, with the noise models trained on biological replicates. For edgeR calls, the cutoffs were a false discovery rate-adjusted p below 0.01 and a log2 fold-change threshold of 1. As an exploratory analysis of dynamics, PCA with hierarchical clustering was applied to max-normalized trajectories of the 1000 most abundant clonotypes. Each responding clone was given a CD4 or CD8 phenotype based on the CD4+ and CD8+ repertoires, which had been sequenced separately. TCRdb's own reprocessing of the public reads used fastp at Q25 and MiXCR and kept productive beta chains. One record per CDR3 amino acid sequence lists the most common genes and DNA. These V and J calls are TCRdb output, not the study's own analysis. Across this sample there are about 150,000 distinct CDR3 sequences, with roughly a fifth seen only once. Approximately 2.4% of the sample comes from the top ten.

Inclusive of the bounding cysteine and phenylalanine, the CDR3 is 15 residues long. The read is trimmed to its CDR3 DNA, 45 bases read in frame from base 1. V is cut back by 6 bases and J by 2 bases, with 4 bases in the junction unmatched. Reading the germline V gene gives CDR1 MNHEY and CDR2 SVGAGI. This sequence was found in an adult woman who had mild COVID-19 (a few samples of this study predate the infection). The sample titles of this study are shuffled in the database, so cell type and time point are left out; the donor was told from shared clones. The sequenced sample was PBMCs or a T cell subset sorted from them (not recorded which). The receptor chain draws on TRBV6-5 and TRBJ2-1, and 10 junctional nucleotides match TRBD2. CDR3 protein: CASRIAGGAYNEQFF. The nucleotides read TGTGCCAGCAGAATAGCGGGAGGAGCCTACAATGAGCAGTTCTTC.